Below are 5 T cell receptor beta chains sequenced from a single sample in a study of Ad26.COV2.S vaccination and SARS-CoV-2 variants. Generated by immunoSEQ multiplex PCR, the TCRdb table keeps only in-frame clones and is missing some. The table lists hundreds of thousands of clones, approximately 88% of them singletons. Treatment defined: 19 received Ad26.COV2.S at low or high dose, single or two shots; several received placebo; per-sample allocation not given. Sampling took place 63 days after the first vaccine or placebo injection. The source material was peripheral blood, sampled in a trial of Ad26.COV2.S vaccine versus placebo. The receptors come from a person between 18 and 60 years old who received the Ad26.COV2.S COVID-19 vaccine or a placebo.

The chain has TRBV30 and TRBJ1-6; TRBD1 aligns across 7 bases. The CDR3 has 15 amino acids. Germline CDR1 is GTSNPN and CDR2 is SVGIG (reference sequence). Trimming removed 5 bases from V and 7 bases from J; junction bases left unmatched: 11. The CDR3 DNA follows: TGTGCCTGGTCATACAGGGGCCCTTTGAATTCACCCCTCCACTTT. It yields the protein CAWSYRGPLNSPLHF.

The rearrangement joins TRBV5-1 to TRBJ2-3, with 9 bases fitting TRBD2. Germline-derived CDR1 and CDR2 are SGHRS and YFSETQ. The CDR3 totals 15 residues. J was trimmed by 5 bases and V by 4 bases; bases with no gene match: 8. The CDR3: CASSTGAGGLDTQYF. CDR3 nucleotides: TGCGCCAGCAGCACCGGGGCGGGAGGGTTAGATACGCAGTATTTT.

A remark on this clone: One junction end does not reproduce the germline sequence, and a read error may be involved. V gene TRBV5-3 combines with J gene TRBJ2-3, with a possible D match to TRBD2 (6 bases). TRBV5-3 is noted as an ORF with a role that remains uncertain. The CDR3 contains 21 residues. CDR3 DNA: TGTGCCAGAAGCTCATCCTCCCTAGCGCCGAGCACCTTAGATACACAGATAGGCCCGTCTTTT. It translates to CARSSSSLAPSTLDTQIGPSF.

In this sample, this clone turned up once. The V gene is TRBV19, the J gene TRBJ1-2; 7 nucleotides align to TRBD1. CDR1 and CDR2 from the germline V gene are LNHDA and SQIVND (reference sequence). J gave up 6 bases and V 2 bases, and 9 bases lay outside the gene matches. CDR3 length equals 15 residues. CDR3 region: CASSINHRGTNGYTF. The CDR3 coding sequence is TGTGCCAGTAGTATAAATCACAGGGGAACGAATGGCTACACCTTC.

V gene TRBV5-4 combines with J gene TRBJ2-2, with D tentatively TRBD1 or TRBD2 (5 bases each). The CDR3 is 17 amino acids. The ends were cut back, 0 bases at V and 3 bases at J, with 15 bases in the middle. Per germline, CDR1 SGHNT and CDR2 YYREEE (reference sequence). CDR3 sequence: CASSLGPRDGHTGELFF. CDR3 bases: TGTGCCAGCAGCTTGGGGCCCCGGGACGGACACACCGGGGAGCTGTTTTTT.